The present TCR beta chain was sequenced within a study of CD8+ T cells in alopecia areata. Study-level background: Dosing spanned 6 to 18 months on tofacitinib, then 6 months off drug. Whole-study results and caveats: Tofacitinib delivered significant drops in scalp clonality and in expanded CD8+ clones among the top 100.

Details on this clone: Its antigen remains unidentified.

This CDR3 comprises 14 residues. Trimming shortened V by 4 bases and J by 8 bases, and 15 bases separated the two germline ends. Germline V gene data show CDR1 as MRHNA and CDR2 as SNTAGT. Regarding treatment: oral pan-JAK inhibitor, 5-10 mg twice daily. Sequencing used cDNA as its template, made by extracting RNA and reverse transcribing it. Measured with immunoSEQ multiplex PCR; TCRdb has only the in-frame clones, and not every one. Of around 100,000 clones detected, 50% to 75% appear once; the ten largest clones hold more than 10%. This specimen was CD8+ T cells sorted from blood, taken at week 24, from a patient treated with tofacitinib. The receptor was derived from a human donor with alopecia areata. The chain employs TRBV6-4 and TRBJ2-1; D ambiguous. The DNA for the CDR3 is TGTGCCAGCAGTGCCGTGACGCCACGCGATGAGCAGTTCTTC. Amino acids: CASSAVTPRDEQFF.